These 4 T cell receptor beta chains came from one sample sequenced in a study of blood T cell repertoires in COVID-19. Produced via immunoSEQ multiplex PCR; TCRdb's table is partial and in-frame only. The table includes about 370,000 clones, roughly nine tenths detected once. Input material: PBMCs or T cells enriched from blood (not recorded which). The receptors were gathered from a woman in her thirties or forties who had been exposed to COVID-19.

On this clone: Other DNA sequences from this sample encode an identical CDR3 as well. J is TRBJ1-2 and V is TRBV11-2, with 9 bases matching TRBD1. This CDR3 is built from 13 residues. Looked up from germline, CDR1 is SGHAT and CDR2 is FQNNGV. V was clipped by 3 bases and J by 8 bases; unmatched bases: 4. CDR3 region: CASSLDRGHGYTF. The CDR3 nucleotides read TGTGCCAGCAGCTTGGACAGGGGACACGGCTACACCTTC. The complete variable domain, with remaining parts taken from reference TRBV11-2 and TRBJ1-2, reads EAGVAQSPRYKIIEKRQSVAFWCNPISGHATLYWYQQILGQGPKLLIQFQNNGVVDDSQLPKDRFSAERLKGVDSTLKIQPAKLEDSAVYLCASSLDRGHGYTFGSGTRLTVV.

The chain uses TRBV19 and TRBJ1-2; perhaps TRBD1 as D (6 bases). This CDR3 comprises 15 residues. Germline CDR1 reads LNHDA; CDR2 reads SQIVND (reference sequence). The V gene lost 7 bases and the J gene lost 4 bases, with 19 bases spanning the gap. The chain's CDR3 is CASTVGDTGIYGYTF. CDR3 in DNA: TGTGCCAGTACCGTTGGGGACACCGGCATCTATGGCTACACCTTC.

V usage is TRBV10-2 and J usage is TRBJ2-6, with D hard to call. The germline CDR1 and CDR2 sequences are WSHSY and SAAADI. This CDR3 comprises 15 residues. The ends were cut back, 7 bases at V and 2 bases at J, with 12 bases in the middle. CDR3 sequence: CASIVGSAGANVLTF. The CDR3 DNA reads TGCGCCAGCATTGTCGGTTCGGCTGGGGCCAACGTCCTGACTTTC.

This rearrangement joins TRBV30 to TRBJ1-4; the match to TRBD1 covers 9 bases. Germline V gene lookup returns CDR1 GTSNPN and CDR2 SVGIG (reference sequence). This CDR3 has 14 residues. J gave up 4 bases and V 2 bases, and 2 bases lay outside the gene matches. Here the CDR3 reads CAWSSTGGNEKLFF. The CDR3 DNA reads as TGTGCCTGGAGTTCGACAGGGGGTAATGAAAAACTGTTTTTT.